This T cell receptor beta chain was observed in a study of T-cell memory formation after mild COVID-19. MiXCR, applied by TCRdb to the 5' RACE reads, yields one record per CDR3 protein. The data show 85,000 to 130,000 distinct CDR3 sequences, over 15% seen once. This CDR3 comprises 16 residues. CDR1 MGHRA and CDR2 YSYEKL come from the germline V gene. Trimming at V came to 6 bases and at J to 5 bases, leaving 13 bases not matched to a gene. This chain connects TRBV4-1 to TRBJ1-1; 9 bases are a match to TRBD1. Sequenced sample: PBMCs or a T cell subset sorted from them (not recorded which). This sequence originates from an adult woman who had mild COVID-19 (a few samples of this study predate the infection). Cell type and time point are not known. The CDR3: CASSILLGQGTTEAFF. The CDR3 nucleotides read TGCGCCAGCAGTATCCTACTGGGACAGGGAACGACTGAAGCTTTCTTT.